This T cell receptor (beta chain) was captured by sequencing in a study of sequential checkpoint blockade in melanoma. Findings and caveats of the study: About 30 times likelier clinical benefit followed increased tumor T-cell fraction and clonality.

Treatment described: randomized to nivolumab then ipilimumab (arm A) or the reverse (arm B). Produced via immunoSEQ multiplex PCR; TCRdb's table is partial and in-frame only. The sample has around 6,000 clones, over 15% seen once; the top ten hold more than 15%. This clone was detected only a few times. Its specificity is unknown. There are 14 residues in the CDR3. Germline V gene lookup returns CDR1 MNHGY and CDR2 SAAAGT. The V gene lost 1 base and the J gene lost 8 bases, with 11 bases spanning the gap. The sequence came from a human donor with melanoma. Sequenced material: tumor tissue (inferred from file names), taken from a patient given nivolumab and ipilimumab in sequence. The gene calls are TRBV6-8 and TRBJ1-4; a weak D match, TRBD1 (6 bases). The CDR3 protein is CASSYLAGAEKLFF. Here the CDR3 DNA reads TGTGCCAGCAGTTACTTGGCAGGGGCGGAAAAACTGTTTTTT.